This entry lists 26 T cell receptor beta chains sequenced from one sample in a study of identifying expanded T cells in peripheral blood. Measured with immunoSEQ multiplex PCR; TCRdb has only the in-frame clones, and not every one. Seen here are more than 75,000 clones, approximately 86% observed once, and the top ten hold around 5.6%. Sequencing input: blood. Every receptor here comes from a person aged 18-70 years in good health.

The chain recombines TRBV5-6 with TRBJ2-3, with 8 bases that match TRBD2. The length of the CDR3 is 17 residues. The J segment lost 0 bases and the V segment lost 0 bases, leaving 6 bases of the junction unmatched. Germline assignment: CDR1 SGHDT and CDR2 YYEEEE. The CDR3, as DNA: TGTGCCAGCAGCTTGGTCGGGGGGGCCTCCAGCACAGATACGCAGTATTTT. Amino acid sequence: CASSLVGGASSTDTQYF.

The chain uses TRBV6-5 and TRBJ1-2, with D unclear. Germline CDR1 and CDR2: MNHEY and SVGAGI. The ends were cut back, 7 bases at V and 0 bases at J, with 12 bases in the middle. The CDR3 contains 14 residues. CDR3: CASTSPGTNYGYTF. Written as DNA, the CDR3 is TGTGCCAGCACTAGTCCGGGGACTAACTATGGCTACACCTTC.

The J gene is TRBJ2-3, the V gene TRBV7-3; D unresolved. The V gene's germline CDR1 is SGHTA and CDR2 FQGTGA. The CDR3 spans 16 residues. Trimming stripped 1 base from V and 0 bases from J, with 11 bases between. The CDR3 DNA reads as TGTGCCAGCAGCTTAAGAGACACAAATAGCACAGATACGCAGTATTTT. It encodes CASSLRDTNSTDTQYF.

The V and J genes are TRBV11-3 and TRBJ1-1; no firm D call. CDR1 is SGHNT and CDR2 is YENEEA in the germline V gene. The V gene lost 0 bases and the J gene lost 0 bases, with 5 bases spanning the gap. CDR3 length: 14 amino acids. CDR3 nucleotide sequence: TGTGCCAGCAGCTTAGAGGGTATGAACACTGAAGCTTTCTTT. Encoded protein: CASSLEGMNTEAFF.

J is TRBJ1-1 and V is TRBV18; D is unclear. Germline V gives CDR1 KGHSH, CDR2 LQKENI. Trimming shortened V by 8 bases and J by 1 base, and 14 bases separated the two germline ends. The CDR3 loop spans 14 amino acids. CDR3 region: CASQEELGNTEAFF. The CDR3 coding sequence is TGTGCCAGCCAGGAAGAACTTGGGAACACTGAAGCTTTCTTT. Full variable domain (missing parts from reference TRBV18 and TRBJ1-1): NAGVMQNPRHLVRRRGQEARLRCSPMKGHSHVYWYRQLPEEGLKFMVYLQKENIIDESGMPKERFSAEFPKEGPSILRIQQVVRGDSAAYFCASQEELGNTEAFFGQGTRLTVV.

V is TRBV19 and J is TRBJ1-5; 7 bases are a match to TRBD1. This CDR3 is built from 14 residues. Unmatched junction bases numbered 5, after V lost 3 bases and J lost 6 bases. Looked up from germline, CDR1 is LNHDA and CDR2 is SQIVND (reference sequence). CDR3 DNA: TGTGCCAGTAGTATCCAAACAGGGGCTCAGCCCCAGCATTTT. Its translation is CASSIQTGAQPQHF.

The rearrangement joins TRBV12-5 to TRBJ2-2; 7 bases map to TRBD1. The CDR3 length is 16 residues. With V trimmed by 1 base and J by 6 bases, 8 bases remained unmatched. CDR1 is LGHNT and CDR2 is FRNRAP in the germline V gene. The CDR3: CASGLGIQTGPGELFF. CDR3 coding DNA: TGTGCTAGTGGTTTGGGCATACAGACAGGGCCCGGGGAGCTGTTTTTT.

This clone was recorded only once. The chain recombines TRBV6-5 with TRBJ1-5; the D gene is possibly TRBD1 (5 bases). The CDR3 length is 15 residues. Trimming left V 2 bases short and J 9 bases short, with 17 bases between. Germline V CDR1 and CDR2: MNHEY, SVGAGI. The CDR3 DNA is TGTGCCAGCAGTTACCTACAGGAGACCAAGGGGCCCCAGCATTTT. Translated: CASSYLQETKGPQHF.

CDR3 in DNA: TGTGCCAGCAGCCAAGGGACAGGAGGGTTAGAAAAACTGTTTTTT. This encodes CASSQGTGGLEKLFF. The V call is TRBV7-2, the J call TRBJ1-4, with 8 positions matching TRBD1. This CDR3 is built from 15 residues. With 5 bases clipped from V and 8 bases from J, the junction kept 10 bases outside the gene matches. In germline, CDR1 is SGHTA, CDR2 FQGNSA.

The V call is TRBV7-9, the J call TRBJ1-2; D call uncertain. Germline CDR1 reads SEHNR; CDR2 reads FQNEAQ (reference sequence). This CDR3 is 13 amino acids long. Between the trimmed V and J ends, which lost 1 base and 8 bases, there was a span of 11 bases. The DNA for the CDR3 is TGTGCCAGCAGCTTAGAAAGTCTTAACGGCTACACCTTC. This codes for CASSLESLNGYTF.

The chain joins TRBV30 to TRBJ1-2; D gene uncertain. V lost 4 bases and J lost 8, with 14 bases in between. Germline loops: CDR1 GTSNPN, CDR2 SVGIG (reference sequence). The CDR3 covers 12 residues. In DNA form, the CDR3 reads TGTGCCTGGATTGAGCCCTTGAGGGGCTACACCTTC. Its protein product is CAWIEPLRGYTF.

The chain recombines TRBV5-1 with TRBJ2-5; D tentatively fits TRBD1 or TRBD2 (5 bases each). The length of the CDR3 is 17 residues. Trimming took off 3 bases at V and 3 bases at J, with 21 bases between the two ends. Looked up from germline, CDR1 is SGHRS and CDR2 is YFSETQ. CDR3: CASSSKSRGTIKETQYF. CDR3 nucleotide sequence: TGCGCCAGCAGCTCGAAATCACGTGGGACGATAAAAGAGACCCAGTACTTC.

The rearrangement uses TRBV30 and TRBJ1-5; 7 nucleotides agree with TRBD1. CDR1 is GTSNPN, CDR2 SVGIG, per germline (reference sequence). The V gene end was trimmed by 5 bases and the J gene end by 4 bases; junction bases not matched to a gene: 8. This CDR3 comprises 14 residues. The CDR3 sequence: CAWSTGQSNQPQHF. The CDR3 coding sequence is TGTGCCTGGTCGACAGGGCAATCAAATCAGCCCCAGCATTTT.

V and J are TRBV9 and TRBJ2-7; no clear D gene. In germline, CDR1 is SGDLS, CDR2 YYNGEE. CDR3 length equals 13 residues. V lost 3 bases, J lost 6 bases, and 13 bases lay in between. CDR3 coding DNA: TGTGCCAGCAGCGCCAGTCTCCAAGGCGAGCAGTACTTC. Translating gives CASSASLQGEQYF.

This clone has a single count. The chain uses TRBV2 and TRBJ1-5, with TRBD1 identical over 8 bases. The CDR3 has 15 amino acids. Germline lookup yields CDR1 SNHLY and CDR2 FYNNEI. The junction had 8 bases not matched to a gene; V was cut back by 7 bases and J by 3 bases. The CDR3 loop is CASTRTGSVNQPQHF. CDR3 in DNA: TGTGCCAGCACCCGGACAGGGAGTGTCAATCAGCCCCAGCATTTT. Full variable domain (outside the CDR3, taken from reference TRBV2 and TRBJ1-5): EPEVTQTPSHQVTQMGQEVILRCVPISNHLYFYWYRQILGQKVEFLVSFYNNEISEKSEIFDDQFSVERPDGSNFTLKIRSTKLEDSAMYFCASTRTGSVNQPQHFGDGTRLSIL.

The gene calls are TRBV7-6 and TRBJ2-7; TRBD1 might be the D (6 bases). The CDR3 extends over 13 amino acids. Germline assignment: CDR1 SGHVS and CDR2 FNYEAQ. Trimming took 6 bases from V and 3 from J, leaving 12 bases between them. As DNA, the CDR3 is TGTGCCAGCAGTTCGGACAGAAACTACGAGCAGTACTTC. The encoded protein is CASSSDRNYEQYF. Filled out from reference TRBV7-6 and TRBJ2-7, the complete variable domain reads GAGVSQSPRYKVTKRGQDVALRCDPISGHVSLYWYRQALGQGPEFLTYFNYEAQQDKSGLPNDRFSAERPEGSISTLTIQRTEQRDSAMYRCASSSDRNYEQYFGPGTRLTVT.

This chain links TRBV5-5 with TRBJ1-2; 8 nucleotides align to TRBD1. V lost 0 bases to trimming and J lost 8 bases; unmatched junction nucleotides: 9. Germline CDR1 and CDR2: SGHKS and YYEKEE (reference sequence). This CDR3 is 15 amino acids long. CDR3 coding DNA: TGTGCCAGCAGCTTGGCAGGGGGCGCTTCCATCGGCTACACCTTC. Amino acid sequence: CASSLAGGASIGYTF.

A word on this clone: The identical CDR3 is also encoded by other nucleotide sequences in the sample. This chain joins TRBV5-1 and TRBJ1-2; no clear D gene. CDR3 length equals 12 residues. Trimming removed 3 bases from V and 2 bases from J, with 5 bases in between. In germline, CDR1 is SGHRS, CDR2 YFSETQ. CDR3 DNA sequence: TGCGCCAGCAGCTCGGACAACTATGGCTACACCTTC. It specifies CASSSDNYGYTF.

The chain links TRBV27 to TRBJ1-2; 7 bases map to TRBD1. The junction had 13 bases not matched to a gene; V was cut back by 2 bases and J by 10 bases. The CDR3 loop spans 15 amino acids. The germline gives CDR1 MNHEY, CDR2 SMNVEV (reference sequence). CDR3 bases: TGTGCCAGCAGTTTAAACCCCGGCAAGGGGGCGAACTACACCTTC. Translation: CASSLNPGKGANYTF.

The chain uses TRBV6-5 and TRBJ2-7; tentative D call: TRBD1 (6 bases). The V and J ends lost 0 bases and 3 bases respectively, with 12 bases between them. Germline CDR1 is MNHEY and CDR2 is SVGAGI. The CDR3 length is 15 residues. CDR3 in DNA: TGTGCCAGCAGTTACTCGAGGGACAACGGCTACGAGCAGTACTTC. Translated: CASSYSRDNGYEQYF.

This chain connects TRBV11-2 to TRBJ2-2; 9 bases match TRBD2. Trimming took 5 bases from V and 2 from J; bases not matched to a gene: 6. The germline gives CDR1 SGHAT, CDR2 FQNNGV. The CDR3 is 16 residues long. The CDR3 nucleotides are TGTGCCAGCAGCGCCGCGGGGGGGTTAAACACCGGGGAGCTGTTTTTT. Amino acids: CASSAAGGLNTGELFF.

V gene TRBV27 combines with J gene TRBJ1-2; the D is unclear. The CDR3 has 14 amino acids. The germline gives CDR1 MNHEY, CDR2 SMNVEV (reference sequence). Trimming left V 6 bases short and J 0 bases short, with 11 bases between. CDR3 sequence (DNA): TGTGCCAGCAGGGAACAGTACGCTAACTATGGCTACACCTTC. This gives the protein CASREQYANYGYTF.

The chain combines TRBV6-5 with TRBJ2-7; D is possibly TRBD1 (6 bases). The V gene lost 1 base and the J gene lost 3 bases, with 13 bases spanning the gap. Germline CDR1 is MNHEY and CDR2 is SVGAGI. The CDR3 sequence is 15 residues long. The CDR3 loop reads CASSYFQGLYYEQYF. The CDR3 DNA follows: TGTGCCAGCAGTTACTTTCAGGGGCTATACTACGAGCAGTACTTC.

This chain connects TRBV7-8 to TRBJ2-4; D is ambiguous. CDR1 and CDR2 from the germline V gene are SGHVS and FQNEAQ. V was trimmed by 4 bases and J by 0 bases, leaving 22 bases between them. There are 19 residues in the CDR3. The CDR3 DNA is TGTGCCAGCAGCTCAGACAACCGAAACGAGAAGCTAGCCAAAAACATTCAGTACTTC. Translated, it gives CASSSDNRNEKLAKNIQYF. Full variable domain (remainder filled in from reference TRBV7-8 and TRBJ2-4): GAGVSQSPRYKVAKRGQDVALRCDPISGHVSLFWYQQALGQGPEFLTYFQNEAQLDKSGLPSDRFFAERPEGSVSTLKIQRTQQEDSAVYLCASSSDNRNEKLAKNIQYFGAGTRLSVL.

This chain links TRBV2 with TRBJ1-3; D gene unclear. Germline V gene sequence: CDR1 SNHLY, CDR2 FYNNEI. Deletions cut 8 bases from V and 4 bases from J, with 15 bases between. The CDR3 is 14 amino acids. In nucleotides, the CDR3 is TGTGCCAGCTCCGCGGAGGGCTGGGGAAACACCATATATTTT. Protein: CASSAEGWGNTIYF.

This clone was seen just once. V is TRBV7-2 and J is TRBJ1-1; 12 nucleotides align to TRBD1. Germline V lookup: CDR1 SGHTA, CDR2 FQGNSA. Losses at the gene ends were 1 base for V and 7 bases for J; bases not matched to a gene: 10. There are 17 residues in the CDR3. The CDR3 spells CASSLVYLGQGAGEAFF. The CDR3 region has the DNA TGTGCCAGCAGCTTAGTATATCTGGGACAGGGGGCAGGTGAAGCTTTCTTT.